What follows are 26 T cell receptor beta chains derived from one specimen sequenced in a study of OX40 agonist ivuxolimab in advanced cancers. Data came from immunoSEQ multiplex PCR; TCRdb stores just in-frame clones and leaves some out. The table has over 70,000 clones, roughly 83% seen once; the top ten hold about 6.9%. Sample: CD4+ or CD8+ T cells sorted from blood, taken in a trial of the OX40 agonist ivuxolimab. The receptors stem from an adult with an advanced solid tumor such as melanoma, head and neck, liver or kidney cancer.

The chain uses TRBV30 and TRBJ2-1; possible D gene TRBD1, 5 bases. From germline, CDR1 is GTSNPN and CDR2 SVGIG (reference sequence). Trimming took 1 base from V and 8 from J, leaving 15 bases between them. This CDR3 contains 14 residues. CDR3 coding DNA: TGTGCCTGGAGTGGGGGCGGTAGGGCGGATGAGCAGTTCTTC. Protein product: CAWSGGGRADEQFF. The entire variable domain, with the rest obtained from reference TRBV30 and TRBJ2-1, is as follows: SQTIHQWPATLVQPVGSPLSLECTVEGTSNPNLYWYRQAAGRGLQLLFYSVGIGQISSEVPQNLSASRPQDRQFILSSKKLLLSDSGFYLCAWSGGGRADEQFFGPGTRLTVL.

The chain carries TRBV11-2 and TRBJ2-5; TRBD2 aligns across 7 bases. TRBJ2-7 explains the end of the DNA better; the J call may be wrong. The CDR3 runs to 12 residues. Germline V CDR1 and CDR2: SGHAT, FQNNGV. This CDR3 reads CASSSGGYEQYF. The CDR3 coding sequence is TGTGCCAGCAGCTCCGGGGGGTACGAGCAGTACTTC.

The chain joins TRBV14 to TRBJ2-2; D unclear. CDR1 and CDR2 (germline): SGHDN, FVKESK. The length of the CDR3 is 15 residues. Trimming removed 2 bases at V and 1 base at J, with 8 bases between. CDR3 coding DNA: TGTGCCAGCAGCCAACAGGAATTGAACACCGGGGAGCTGTTTTTT. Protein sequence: CASSQQELNTGELFF.

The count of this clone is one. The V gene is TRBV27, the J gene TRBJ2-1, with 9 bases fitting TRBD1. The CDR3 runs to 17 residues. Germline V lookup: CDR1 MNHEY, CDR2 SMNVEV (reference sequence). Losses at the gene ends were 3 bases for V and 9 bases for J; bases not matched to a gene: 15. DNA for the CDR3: TGTGCCAGCAGTTTCCACCCGGACAGGGGAGTTTTCCGTGAGCAGTTCTTC. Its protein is CASSFHPDRGVFREQFF.

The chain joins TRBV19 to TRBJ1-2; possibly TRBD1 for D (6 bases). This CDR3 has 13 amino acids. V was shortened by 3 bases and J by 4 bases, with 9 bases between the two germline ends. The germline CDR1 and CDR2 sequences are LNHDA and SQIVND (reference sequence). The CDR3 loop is CASSIKGGYGYTF. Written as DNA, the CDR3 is TGTGCCAGTAGTATCAAGGGGGGCTATGGCTACACCTTC. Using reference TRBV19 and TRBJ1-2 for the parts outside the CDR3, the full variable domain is DGGITQSPKYLFRKEGQNVTLSCEQNLNHDAMYWYRQDPGQGLRLIYYSQIVNDFQKGDIAEGYSVSREKKESFPLTVTSAQKNPTAFYLCASSIKGGYGYTFGSGTRLTVV.

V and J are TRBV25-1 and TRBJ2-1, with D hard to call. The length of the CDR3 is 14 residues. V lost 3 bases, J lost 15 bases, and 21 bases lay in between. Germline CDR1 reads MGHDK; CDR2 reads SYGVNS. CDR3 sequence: CASSELGLDGAPFF. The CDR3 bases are TGTGCCAGCAGTGAGCTTGGGCTCGATGGTGCCCCGTTCTTC.

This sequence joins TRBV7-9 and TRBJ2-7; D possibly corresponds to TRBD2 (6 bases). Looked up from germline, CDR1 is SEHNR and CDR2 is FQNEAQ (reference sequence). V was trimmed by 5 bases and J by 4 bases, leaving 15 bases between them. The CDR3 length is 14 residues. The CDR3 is CASSPPGEGYEQYF. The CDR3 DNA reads TGTGCCAGCAGCCCCCCGGGGGAAGGGTACGAGCAGTACTTC.

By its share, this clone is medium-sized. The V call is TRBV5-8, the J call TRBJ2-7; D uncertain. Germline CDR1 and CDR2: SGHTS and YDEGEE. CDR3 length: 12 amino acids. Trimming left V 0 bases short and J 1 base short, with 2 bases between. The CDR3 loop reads CASSLASYEQYF. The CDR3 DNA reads TGTGCCAGCAGCTTGGCTTCCTACGAGCAGTACTTC. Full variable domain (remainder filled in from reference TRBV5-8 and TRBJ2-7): EAGVTQSPTHLIKTRGQQATLRCSPISGHTSVYWYQQALGLGLQFLLWYDEGEERNRGNFPPRFSGRQFPNYSSELNVNALELEDSALYLCASSLASYEQYFGPGTRLTVT.

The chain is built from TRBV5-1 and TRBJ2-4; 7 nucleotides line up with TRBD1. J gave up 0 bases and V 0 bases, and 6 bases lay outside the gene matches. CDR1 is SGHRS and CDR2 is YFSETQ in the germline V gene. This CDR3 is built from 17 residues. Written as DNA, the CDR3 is TGCGCCAGCAGCTTGGACAGGGGAACCCTAGCCAAAAACATTCAGTACTTC. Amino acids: CASSLDRGTLAKNIQYF. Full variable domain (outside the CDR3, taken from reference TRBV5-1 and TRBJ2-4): KAGVTQTPRYLIKTRGQQVTLSCSPISGHRSVSWYQQTPGQGLQFLFEYFSETQRNKGNFPGRFSGRQFSNSRSEMNVSTLELGDSALYLCASSLDRGTLAKNIQYFGAGTRLSVL.

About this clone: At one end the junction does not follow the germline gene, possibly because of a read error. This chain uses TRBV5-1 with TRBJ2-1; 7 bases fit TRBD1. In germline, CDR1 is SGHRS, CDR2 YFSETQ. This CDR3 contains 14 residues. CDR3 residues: CASSPDARQGSMLF. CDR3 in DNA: TGCGCCAGCAGCCCGGATGCTCGACAGGGTAGTATGCTCTTC.

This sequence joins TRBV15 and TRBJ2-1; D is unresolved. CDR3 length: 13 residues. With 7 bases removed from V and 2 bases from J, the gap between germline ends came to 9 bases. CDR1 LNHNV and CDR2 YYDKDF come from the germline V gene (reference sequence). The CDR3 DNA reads TGTGCCACCAAGGACGGCCCCTACAATGAGCAGTTCTTC. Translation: CATKDGPYNEQFF.

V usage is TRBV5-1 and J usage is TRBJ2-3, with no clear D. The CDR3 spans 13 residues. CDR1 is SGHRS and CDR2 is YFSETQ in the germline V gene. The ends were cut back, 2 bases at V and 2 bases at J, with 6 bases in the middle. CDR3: CASSLRLTDTQYF. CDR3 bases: TGCGCCAGCAGCTTACGTCTCACAGATACGCAGTATTTT.

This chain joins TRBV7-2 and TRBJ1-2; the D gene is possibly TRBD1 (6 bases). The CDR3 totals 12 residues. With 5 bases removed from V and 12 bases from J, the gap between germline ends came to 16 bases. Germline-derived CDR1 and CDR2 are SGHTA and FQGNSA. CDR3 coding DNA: TGTGCCAGCAGCGGGGACGGGGGCCGGGACACCTTC. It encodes CASSGDGGRDTF.

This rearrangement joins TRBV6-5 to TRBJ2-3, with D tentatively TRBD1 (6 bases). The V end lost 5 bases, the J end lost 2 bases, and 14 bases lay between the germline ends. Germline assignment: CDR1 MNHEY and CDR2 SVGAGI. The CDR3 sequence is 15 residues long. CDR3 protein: CASSNTWTATDTQYF. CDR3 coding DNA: TGTGCCAGCAGTAACACCTGGACAGCCACAGATACGCAGTATTTT.

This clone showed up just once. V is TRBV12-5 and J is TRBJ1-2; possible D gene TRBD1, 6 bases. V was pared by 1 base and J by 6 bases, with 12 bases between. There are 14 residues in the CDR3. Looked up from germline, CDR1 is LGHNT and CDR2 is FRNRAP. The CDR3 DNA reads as TGTGCTAGTGGTTTGGACCTCCAGGGGAATGGCTACACCTTC. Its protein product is CASGLDLQGNGYTF.

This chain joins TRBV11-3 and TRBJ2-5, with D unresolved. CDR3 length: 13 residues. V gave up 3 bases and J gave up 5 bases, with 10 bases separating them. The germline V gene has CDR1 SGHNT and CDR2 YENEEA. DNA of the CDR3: TGTGCCAGCAGCTTGAGGCAGACGGAGACCCAGTACTTC. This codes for CASSLRQTETQYF.

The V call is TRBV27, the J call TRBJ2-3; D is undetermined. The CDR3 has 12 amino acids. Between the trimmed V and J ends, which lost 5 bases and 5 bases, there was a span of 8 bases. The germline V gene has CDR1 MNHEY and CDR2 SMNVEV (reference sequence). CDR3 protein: CASSMSVDTQYF. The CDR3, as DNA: TGTGCCAGCAGTATGAGTGTAGATACGCAGTATTTT.

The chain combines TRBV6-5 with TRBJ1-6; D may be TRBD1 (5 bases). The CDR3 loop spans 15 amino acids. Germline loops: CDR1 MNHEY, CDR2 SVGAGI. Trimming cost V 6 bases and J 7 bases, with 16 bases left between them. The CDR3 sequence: CASRGPDLGNSPLHF. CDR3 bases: TGTGCCAGCAGGGGACCGGACCTGGGGAATTCACCCCTCCACTTT.

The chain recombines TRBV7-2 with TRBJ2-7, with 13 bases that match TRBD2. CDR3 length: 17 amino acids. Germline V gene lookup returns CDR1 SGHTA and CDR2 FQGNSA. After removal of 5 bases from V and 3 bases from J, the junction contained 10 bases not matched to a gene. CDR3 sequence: CASSLPKGLAGVYEQYF. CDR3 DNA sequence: TGTGCCAGCAGCCTGCCTAAAGGACTAGCGGGGGTCTACGAGCAGTACTTC.

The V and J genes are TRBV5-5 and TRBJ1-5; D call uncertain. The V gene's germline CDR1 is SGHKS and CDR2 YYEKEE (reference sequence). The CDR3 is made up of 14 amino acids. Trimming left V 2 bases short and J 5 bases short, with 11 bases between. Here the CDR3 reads CASSFKGTDQPQHF. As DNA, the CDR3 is TGTGCCAGCAGCTTCAAGGGAACCGATCAGCCCCAGCATTTT.

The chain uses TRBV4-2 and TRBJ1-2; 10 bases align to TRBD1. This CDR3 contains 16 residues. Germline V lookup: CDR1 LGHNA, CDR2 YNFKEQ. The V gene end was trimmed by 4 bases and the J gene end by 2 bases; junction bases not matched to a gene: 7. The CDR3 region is CASSRDRGQRNYGYTF. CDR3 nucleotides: TGTGCCAGCAGCCGAGACAGGGGGCAGAGAAACTATGGCTACACCTTC.

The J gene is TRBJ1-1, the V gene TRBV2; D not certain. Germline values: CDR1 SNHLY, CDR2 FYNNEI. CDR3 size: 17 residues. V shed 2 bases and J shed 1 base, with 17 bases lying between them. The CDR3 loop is CASSETLRRTGNTEAFF. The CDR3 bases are TGTGCCAGCAGTGAAACCCTACGACGGACGGGGAACACTGAAGCTTTCTTT.

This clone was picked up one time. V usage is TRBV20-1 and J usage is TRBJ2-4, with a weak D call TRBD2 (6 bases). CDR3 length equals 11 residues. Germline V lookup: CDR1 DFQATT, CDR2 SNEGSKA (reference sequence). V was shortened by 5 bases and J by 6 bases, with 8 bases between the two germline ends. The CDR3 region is CSAGLLNIQYF. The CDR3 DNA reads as TGCAGTGCTGGACTACTAAACATTCAGTACTTC.

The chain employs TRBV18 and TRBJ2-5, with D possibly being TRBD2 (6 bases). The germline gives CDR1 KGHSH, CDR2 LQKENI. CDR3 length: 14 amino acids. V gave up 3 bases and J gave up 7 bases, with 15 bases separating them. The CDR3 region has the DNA TGTGCCAGCTCACCGGGACTGGGGCCAGGGACCCAGTACTTC. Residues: CASSPGLGPGTQYF.

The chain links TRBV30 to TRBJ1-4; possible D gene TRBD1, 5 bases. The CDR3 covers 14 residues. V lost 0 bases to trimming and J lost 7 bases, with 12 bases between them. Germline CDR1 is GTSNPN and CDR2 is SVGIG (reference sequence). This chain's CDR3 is CAWSVRGVSEKLFF. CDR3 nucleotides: TGTGCCTGGAGTGTACGAGGGGTTAGTGAAAAACTGTTTTTT. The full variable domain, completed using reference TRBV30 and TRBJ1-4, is SQTIHQWPATLVQPVGSPLSLECTVEGTSNPNLYWYRQAAGRGLQLLFYSVGIGQISSEVPQNLSASRPQDRQFILSSKKLLLSDSGFYLCAWSVRGVSEKLFFGSGTQLSVL.

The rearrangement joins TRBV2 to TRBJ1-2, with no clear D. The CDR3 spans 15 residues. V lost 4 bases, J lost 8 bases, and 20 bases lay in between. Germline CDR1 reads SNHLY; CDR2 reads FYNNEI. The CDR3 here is CASSGTYAATGGYTF. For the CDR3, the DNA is TGTGCCAGCAGTGGTACGTATGCGGCGACGGGAGGCTACACCTTC.